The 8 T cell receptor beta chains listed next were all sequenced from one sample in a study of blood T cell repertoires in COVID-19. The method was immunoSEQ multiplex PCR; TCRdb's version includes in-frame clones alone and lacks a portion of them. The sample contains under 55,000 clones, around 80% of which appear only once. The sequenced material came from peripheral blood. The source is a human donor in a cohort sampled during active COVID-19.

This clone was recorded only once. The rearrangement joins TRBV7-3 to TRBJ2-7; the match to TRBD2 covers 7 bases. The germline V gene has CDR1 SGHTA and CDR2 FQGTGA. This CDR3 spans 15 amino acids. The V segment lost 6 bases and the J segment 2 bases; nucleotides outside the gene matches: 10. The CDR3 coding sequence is TGTGCCAGCAGTTCGGGGGGAGGGCCCCCCTACGAGCAGTACTTC. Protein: CASSSGGGPPYEQYF.

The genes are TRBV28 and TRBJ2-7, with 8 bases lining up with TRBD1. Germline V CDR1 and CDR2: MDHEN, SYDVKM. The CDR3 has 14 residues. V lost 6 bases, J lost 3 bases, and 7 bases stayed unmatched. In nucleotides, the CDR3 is TGTGCCAGCAGCACCCCGACAGGGGACTACGAGCAGTACTTC. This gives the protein CASSTPTGDYEQYF.

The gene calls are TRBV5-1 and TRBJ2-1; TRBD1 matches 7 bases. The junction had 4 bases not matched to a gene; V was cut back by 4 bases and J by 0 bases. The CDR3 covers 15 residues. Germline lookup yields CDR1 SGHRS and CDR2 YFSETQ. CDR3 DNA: TGCGCCAGCAGCGACCGGGACAGCTCCTACAATGAGCAGTTCTTC. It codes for CASSDRDSSYNEQFF.

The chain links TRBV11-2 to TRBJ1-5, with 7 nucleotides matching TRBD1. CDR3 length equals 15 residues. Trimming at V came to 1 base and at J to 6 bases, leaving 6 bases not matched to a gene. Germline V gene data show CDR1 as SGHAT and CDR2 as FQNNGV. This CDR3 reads CASSLGEGALQPQHF. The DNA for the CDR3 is TGTGCCAGCAGCTTAGGCGAGGGGGCCCTTCAGCCCCAGCATTTT.

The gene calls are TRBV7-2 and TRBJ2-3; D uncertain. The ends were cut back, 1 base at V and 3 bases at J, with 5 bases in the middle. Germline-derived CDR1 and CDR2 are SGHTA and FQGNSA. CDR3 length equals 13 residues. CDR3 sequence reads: CASSLGGTDTQYF. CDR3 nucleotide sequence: TGTGCCAGCAGCTTAGGAGGAACAGATACGCAGTATTTT.

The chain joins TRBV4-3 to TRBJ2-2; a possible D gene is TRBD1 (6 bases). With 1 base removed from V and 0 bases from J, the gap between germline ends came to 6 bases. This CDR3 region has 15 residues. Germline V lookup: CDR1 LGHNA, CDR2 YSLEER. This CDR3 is CASSQGTANTGELFF. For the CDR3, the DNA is TGCGCCAGCAGCCAAGGGACAGCGAACACCGGGGAGCTGTTTTTT.

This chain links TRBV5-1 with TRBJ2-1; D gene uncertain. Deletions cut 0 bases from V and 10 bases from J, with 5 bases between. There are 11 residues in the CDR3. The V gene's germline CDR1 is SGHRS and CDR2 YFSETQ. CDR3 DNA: TGCGCCAGCAGCTTGGGCGTGGAGCAGTTCTTC. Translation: CASSLGVEQFF.

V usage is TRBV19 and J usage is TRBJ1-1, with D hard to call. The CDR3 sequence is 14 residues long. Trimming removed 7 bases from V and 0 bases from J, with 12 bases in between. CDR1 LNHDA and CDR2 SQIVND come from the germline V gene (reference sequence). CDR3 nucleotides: TGTGCCAGTACCCACAGTCAAATGAACACTGAAGCTTTCTTT. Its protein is CASTHSQMNTEAFF.